Listed below are T cell receptor beta chains from one sample, sequenced in a study of blood T cell repertoires in COVID-19. Clones were read by immunoSEQ multiplex PCR, and TCRdb kept only the in-frame ones, dropping some. Seen here are fewer than 250,000 clones, over 75% observed once, and the top ten hold 4.8%. The sequenced sample consisted of peripheral blood. The receptor set was obtained from a woman aged 40 to 50 with acute or convalescent COVID-19. CDR3s include the opening cysteine and the closing phenylalanine or tryptophan. Fields, in order: D gene, clone size, V gene, J gene, CDR3 protein, CDR3 DNA. D genes are given only for firm matches. Size tells how often a clone was seen (once, few, many) or the class of an expanded clone, and some rows leave it out.

.	.	TRBV5-4	TRBJ2-4	CASSESKEFLAKNIQYF	TGTGCCAGCAGCGAGAGTAAGGAGTTTCTAGCCAAAAACATTCAGTACTTC
TRBD1	.	TRBV10-3	TRBJ1-2	CAISEGQGNIYGYTF	TGTGCCATCAGTGAAGGACAGGGGAACATTTATGGCTACACCTTC
TRBD1	.	TRBV2	TRBJ2-5	CASTGTGKVQETQYF	TGTGCCAGCACTGGGACAGGGAAGGTCCAAGAGACCCAGTACTTC
.	.	TRBV2	TRBJ1-4	CASRRGGGISNEKLFF	TGTGCCAGCAGACGTGGGGGAGGAATCTCAAATGAAAAACTGTTTTTT
.	.	TRBV7-6	TRBJ1-4	CASSLASGTGEKLFF	TGTGCCAGCAGCTTAGCGAGCGGGACCGGTGAAAAACTGTTTTTT
.	.	TRBV4-2	TRBJ1-3	CASSQVDGNTIYF	TGTGCCAGCAGCCAAGTAGATGGAAACACCATATATTTT
TRBD2	.	TRBV20-1	TRBJ2-1	CSASAGGYNEQFF	TGCAGTGCTAGTGCGGGGGGGTACAATGAGCAGTTCTTC
.	.	TRBV19	TRBJ1-1	CASSIVRFTRMEVDTEAFF	TGTGCCAGTAGTATAGTAAGGTTCACAAGGATGGAGGTGGACACTGAAGCTTTCTTT
.	.	TRBV7-9	TRBJ1-4	CASSGIQASTRGEKLFF	TGTGCCAGCAGCGGGATCCAGGCGTCTACAAGGGGTGAAAAACTGTTTTTT
TRBD2	.	TRBV9	TRBJ2-2	CASSLRGVAIPGELFF	TGTGCCAGCAGCCTCCGGGGGGTAGCGATACCCGGGGAGCTGTTTTTT
.	few	TRBV2	TRBJ1-5	CASTMALNQPQHF	TGTGCCAGCACCATGGCCCTTAATCAGCCCCAGCATTTT
TRBD1	.	TRBV19	TRBJ1-1	CASSLRDRGAFF	TGTGCCAGTAGTCTCCGGGACAGGGGGGCTTTCTTT
.	.	TRBV30	TRBJ1-3	CAWSVQGRVKSYGNTIYF	TGTGCCTGGAGTGTACAAGGCAGGGTGAAGTCTTATGGAAACACCATATATTTT
TRBD1	.	TRBV6-5	TRBJ2-3	CASRPNRGLTDTQYF	TGTGCCAGCAGGCCCAACAGGGGTCTCACAGATACGCAGTATTTT
.	.	TRBV10-2	TRBJ1-2	CASSESMRLNNYGYTF	TGCGCCAGCAGTGAGTCGATGAGACTAAACAACTATGGCTACACCTTC
TRBD2	.	TRBV4-2	TRBJ2-1	CASSSHLAGGGDEQFF	TGTGCCAGCAGCTCCCACCTAGCGGGGGGGGGTGATGAGCAGTTCTTC
TRBD1	.	TRBV14	TRBJ1-1	CASSDLGTGFGTEAFF	TGTGCCAGCAGCGATTTAGGGACAGGGTTTGGCACTGAAGCTTTCTTT
.	.	TRBV6-1	TRBJ1-1	CASSEIRTGNEAFF	TGTGCCAGCAGTGAAATAAGGACGGGGAATGAAGCTTTCTTT
.	.	TRBV6-5	TRBJ1-2	CASSYRGDGYTF	TGTGCCAGCAGTTACAGGGGTGATGGCTACACCTTC
.	once	TRBV5-4	TRBJ1-2	CASSLASRSTYGYTF	TGTGCCAGCAGCTTGGCTAGCAGGTCCACCTATGGCTACACCTTC
.	.	TRBV6-5	TRBJ2-5	CASSRQGGSETQYF	TGTGCCAGCAGCCGACAGGGAGGTTCGGAGACCCAGTACTTC
.	.	TRBV6-4	TRBJ2-5	CASSDTSGSGKETQYF	TGTGCCAGCAGTGACACCTCGGGTAGCGGAAAAGAGACCCAGTACTTC
.	.	TRBV9	TRBJ1-6	CASSLTPGASVSPLHF	TGTGCCAGCAGCCTTACGCCAGGGGCGTCGGTTTCACCCCTCCACTTT
.	.	TRBV18	TRBJ1-2	CASSPMDSLIYGYTF	TGTGCCAGCTCACCGATGGACAGTCTAATCTATGGCTACACCTTC
TRBD1	.	TRBV12-5	TRBJ1-1	CASGSITWTGPNTEAFF	TGTGCTAGTGGCTCGATCACATGGACAGGGCCAAACACTGAAGCTTTCTTT
TRBD1	.	TRBV13	TRBJ1-1	CASSQQGQGTMNTEAFF	TGTGCCAGCAGCCAACAGGGACAGGGAACAATGAACACTGAAGCTTTCTTT
.	.	TRBV5-1	TRBJ2-1	CASSLEQGLHNEQFF	TGCGCCAGCAGCTTGGAACAGGGATTACACAATGAGCAGTTCTTC
TRBD1	.	TRBV5-6	TRBJ1-1	CASSDTRTGLIGDTEAFF	TGTGCCAGCAGCGACACCCGGACAGGGTTGATTGGGGACACTGAAGCTTTCTTT
.	.	TRBV12-3/TRBV12-4	TRBJ2-1	CASSPMRDQFF	TGTGCCAGCAGCCCAATGAGGGATCAGTTCTTC
.	.	TRBV19	TRBJ1-1	CASSIPMNTEAFF	TGTGCCAGTAGTATTCCCATGAACACTGAAGCTTTCTTT
TRBD1	.	TRBV9	TRBJ1-3	CASSPGGQTRSGNTIYF	TGTGCCAGCAGCCCAGGGGGACAGACTCGCTCTGGAAACACCATATATTTT
.	.	TRBV14	TRBJ1-1	CASSRLQGANTEAFF	TGTGCCAGCAGCCGACTACAGGGTGCGAACACTGAAGCTTTCTTT
.	.	TRBV6-2/TRBV6-3	TRBJ1-4	CASSYSFPGINEKLFF	TGTGCCAGCAGTTACTCGTTTCCGGGAATTAATGAAAAACTGTTTTTT
.	.	TRBV4-1	TRBJ1-1	CASSRGSSTGSTEAFF	TGCGCCAGCAGCAGAGGCAGTAGCACAGGGTCCACTGAAGCTTTCTTT
.	.	TRBV5-1	TRBJ2-6	CASSLTASGANVLTF	TGCGCCAGCAGCTTGACAGCCTCTGGGGCCAACGTCCTGACTTTC
.	.	TRBV2	TRBJ1-4	CASSDRPLGSEKLFF	TGTGCCAGCAGTGACAGGCCGTTGGGGAGTGAAAAACTGTTTTTT
TRBD1	.	TRBV9	TRBJ2-4	CASSVGEGAGAKNIQYF	TGTGCCAGCAGCGTAGGCGAGGGGGCCGGGGCCAAAAACATTCAGTACTTC
.	.	TRBV3-1/TRBV3-2	TRBJ1-2	CASSQEGGDGYTF	TGTGCCAGCAGCCAAGAGGGGGGGGATGGCTACACCTTC
.	.	TRBV2	TRBJ1-3	CASSIDRSSGNTIYF	TGTGCCAGCAGTATAGACAGGAGCTCTGGAAACACCATATATTTT
TRBD1	.	TRBV9	TRBJ2-6	CASSGGQEKSAGANVLTF	TGTGCCAGCAGCGGGGGACAGGAAAAGTCTGCTGGGGCCAACGTCCTGACTTTC